The T cell receptor beta chain described here comes from a study of shared clonotypes between healthy human individuals. Profiling relied on immunoSEQ multiplex PCR, and the TCRdb table lists in-frame clones only, not all of them. The sample consists of some 500,000 clones, 75% to 80% of them appearing once. Germline V gene lookup returns CDR1 MNHNS and CDR2 SASEGT. V lost 2 bases and J lost 6, with 14 bases in between. CDR3 length: 15 residues. Unsorted samples relied on tens of millions of PBMCs, which served as the source of genomic DNA. The chain carries TRBV6-1 and TRBJ1-5, with a tentative D call TRBD1 (5 bases). Input material: PBMCs. The sequence was collected from a woman aged 40 to 50 in good health. Some clones in this sample may be carry-over from other donors' samples. The CDR3 nucleotides read TGTGCCAGCAGTGAATCGGACGGGGGGGGTCAGCCCCAGCATTTT. This sequence encodes CASSESDGGGQPQHF.